The next 30 T cell receptor beta chains were all read from a single sample in a study of metastatic and nonmetastatic thyroid tumors. Patients were all untreated before their thyroid surgery. MiXCR was used by TCRdb to re-call the PCR reads. The table has about 15,000 clones, roughly 30% seen once; the top ten hold roughly 7%. Sequencing was done on a sample of tumor tissue. The receptors were gathered from a female donor with papillary thyroid cancer or a benign thyroid nodule (not recorded which). Some clones in this sample may be carry-over from other donors' samples.

V is TRBV7-2 and J is TRBJ1-5; D may be TRBD1 (6 bases). Trimming shortened V by 4 bases and J by 9 bases, and 13 bases separated the two germline ends. The CDR3 covers 13 residues. Per germline, CDR1 SGHTA and CDR2 FQGNSA. This CDR3 is CASSSGGGMPQHF. DNA for the CDR3: TGTGCCAGCAGCTCTGGGGGGGGCATGCCCCAGCATTTT.

By proportion, this clone is medium-sized. V gene TRBV10-1 combines with J gene TRBJ1-3; no definite D call. CDR1 is WNHNN, CDR2 SYGVQD, per germline (reference sequence). This CDR3 has 15 residues. Between the trimmed V and J ends, which lost 7 bases and 0 bases, there was a span of 13 bases. CDR3 sequence: CASKNLSHSGNTIYF. The CDR3, as DNA: TGCGCCAGCAAAAATCTGAGCCACTCTGGAAACACCATATATTTT.

The chain links TRBV5-6 to TRBJ2-2; D is perhaps TRBD2 (5 bases). This CDR3 is 15 amino acids long. Germline CDR1 is SGHDT and CDR2 is YYEEEE. Trimming stripped 4 bases from V and 6 bases from J, with 16 bases between. In DNA, the CDR3 is TGTGCCAGCAGCGAGTGGGAGCGCCGGGCCGGGGAGCTGTTTTTT. Residues: CASSEWERRAGELFF.

Relative to its sample, this clone is medium-sized (0.01 to 0.1%). The rearrangement uses TRBV12-3 or TRBV12-4 and TRBJ1-3, with D unresolved. This CDR3 has 15 amino acids. Trimming pared 3 bases from V and 0 bases from J, leaving 9 bases between. The CDR3 DNA reads as TGTGCCAGCAGTTTCCCAGGCCTCTCTGGAAACACCATATATTTT. It codes for CASSFPGLSGNTIYF.

This clone appeared a single time. In DNA, the CDR3 is TGCGCCAGCAGCCTAAGGGATCTGGCTCTATACAATGAGCAGTTCTTC. Residues: CASSLRDLALYNEQFF. The gene calls are TRBV5-1 and TRBJ2-1; D is unresolved. CDR3 size: 16 residues. CDR1 is SGHRS, CDR2 YFSETQ, per germline. Trimming took 4 bases from V and 4 from J, leaving 18 bases between them.

The genes are TRBV4-2 and TRBJ2-3, with D hard to call. Trimming removed 0 bases at V and 7 bases at J, with 11 bases between. The CDR3 runs to 14 residues. Germline CDR1 reads LGHNA; CDR2 reads YNFKEQ. The CDR3 reads CASSQDSGVYTQYF. As DNA, the CDR3 is TGTGCCAGCAGCCAAGATAGTGGGGTATATACGCAGTATTTT.

The CDR3 coding sequence is TGCAGTGCTGAATCGCCGGGACAGGGGGCGACCGGGGAGCTGTTTTTT. As protein: CSAESPGQGATGELFF. V usage is TRBV20-1 and J usage is TRBJ2-2, with 12 positions matching TRBD1. The V gene's germline CDR1 is DFQATT and CDR2 SNEGSKA (reference sequence). Trimming cost V 5 bases and J 5 bases; bases outside gene matches: 9. CDR3 length: 16 residues.

This clone was observed a handful of times. The chain carries TRBV10-3 and TRBJ2-7, with D unclear. The CDR3 totals 12 residues. Trimming pared 11 bases from V and 0 bases from J, leaving 11 bases between. CDR1 is ENHRY and CDR2 is SYGVKD in the germline V gene. Here the CDR3 reads CAARSSSYEQYF. The CDR3 DNA reads as TGTGCCGCACGTAGCAGCTCCTACGAGCAGTACTTC.

This clone has only a few counts. This chain links TRBV12-3 or TRBV12-4 with TRBJ1-6, with 9 bases fitting TRBD1. The J segment lost 7 bases and the V segment lost 6 bases, leaving 10 bases of the junction unmatched. The CDR3 is 16 residues long. The CDR3 loop reads CASSPNPGTGNSPLHF. The CDR3 DNA reads as TGTGCCAGCAGCCCGAACCCCGGGACAGGGAATTCACCCCTCCACTTT.

This clone came up many times. The chain joins TRBV15 to TRBJ2-2; perhaps TRBD1 as D (5 bases). The CDR3 is 14 residues long. Trimming removed 3 bases from V and 7 bases from J, with 12 bases in between. From germline, CDR1 is LNHNV and CDR2 YYDKDF (reference sequence). DNA of the CDR3: TGTGCCACCAGCAGTCAGGGCGGCGTCGGGGAGCTGTTTTTT. Its translation is CATSSQGGVGELFF.

By share of the sample, this clone is medium-sized. CDR3 loop: CASSEGFGEYF. In DNA form, the CDR3 reads TGTGCCAGCAGTGAGGGTTTCGGCGAGTACTTC. The chain employs TRBV6-1 and TRBJ2-5; D not resolved. The germline CDR1 and CDR2 sequences are MNHNS and SASEGT. The CDR3 length is 11 residues. Trimming shortened V by 3 bases and J by 12 bases, and 11 bases separated the two germline ends.

In its sample, this clone was seen many times. Being one base from a much bigger clone, this may be a read error. CDR3 nucleotides: TGTGCCAGCAGTTCAGAGGGAGGGAGGGGCACAGATACGCAGTATTTT. Encoded protein: CASSSEGGRGTDTQYF. This chain links TRBV27 with TRBJ2-3; 7 nucleotides agree with TRBD2. The ends lost 4 bases at V and 1 base at J; junction bases unmatched: 8. Germline V CDR1 and CDR2: MNHEY, SMNVEV (reference sequence). The length of the CDR3 is 16 residues.

V and J are TRBV5-1 and TRBJ2-2, with D perhaps matching TRBD1 (6 bases). With 0 bases removed from V and 5 bases from J, the gap between germline ends came to 20 bases. This CDR3 is built from 18 residues. Per the germline V gene, CDR1 is SGHRS and CDR2 is YFSETQ. CDR3 protein: CASSLEGSGAGETGELFF. The CDR3 DNA is TGCGCCAGCAGCTTGGAGGGATCTGGGGCAGGGGAAACCGGGGAGCTGTTTTTT.

This clone was counted once. The rearrangement uses TRBV6-1 and TRBJ2-7; 15 nucleotides line up with TRBD2. This CDR3 is built from 18 residues. Per germline, CDR1 MNHNS and CDR2 SASEGT. V gave up 0 bases and J gave up 0 bases; unmatched junction bases: 3. The CDR3 here is CASSEAGLAGGFSYEQYF. The CDR3 nucleotides read TGTGCCAGCAGTGAAGCGGGACTAGCGGGAGGTTTCTCCTACGAGCAGTACTTC.

In its sample, this clone was seen a few times. This chain joins TRBV6-2 or TRBV6-3 and TRBJ1-3, with a tentative D call TRBD1 (6 bases). In germline, CDR1 is MNHEY, CDR2 SVGEGT. This CDR3 spans 15 amino acids. V was trimmed by 6 bases and J by 0 bases, leaving 12 bases between them. Here the CDR3 DNA reads TGTGCCAGCAGAACACAGGGAAGCTCTGGAAACACCATATATTTT. Translating gives CASRTQGSSGNTIYF.

This clone came up a few times. The chain is built from TRBV6-1 and TRBJ2-2; 12 bases are a match to TRBD2. CDR1 is MNHNS, CDR2 SASEGT, per germline. V shed 5 bases and J 7 bases; nucleotides not matched to a gene: 5. The CDR3 spans 15 residues. The CDR3 DNA sequence: TGTGCCAGCAGTAGGGGACTAGCGGGTAACGGGGAGCTGTTTTTT. Translated: CASSRGLAGNGELFF.

The chain is built from TRBV18 and TRBJ1-3, with 7 bases fitting TRBD1. V shed 0 bases and J 0 bases; nucleotides not matched to a gene: 5. This CDR3 is 17 amino acids long. Germline V gene lookup returns CDR1 KGHSH and CDR2 LQKENI. The CDR3 sequence is CASSPPSGTASGNTIYF. CDR3 DNA: TGTGCCAGCTCACCACCGTCCGGGACAGCCTCTGGAAACACCATATATTTT.

The genes are TRBV28 and TRBJ2-7; tentatively, D is TRBD2 (6 bases). V shed 6 bases and J shed 3 bases, with 24 bases lying between them. Germline CDR1 reads MDHEN; CDR2 reads SYDVKM. This CDR3 contains 17 residues. CDR3 sequence (DNA): TGTGCCAGCAGATCCGCCGGTGCGGGGAGCAGGGACTACGAGCAGTACTTC. Translating gives CASRSAGAGSRDYEQYF.

By share of the sample, this clone is medium-sized. The chain employs TRBV20-1 and TRBJ2-3; the D is unclear. Trimming removed 0 bases from V and 5 bases from J, with 6 bases in between. Germline V gives CDR1 DFQATT, CDR2 SNEGSKA (reference sequence). There are 12 residues in the CDR3. The CDR3 loop reads CSARDWEDTQYF. Written as DNA, the CDR3 is TGCAGTGCTAGAGATTGGGAAGATACGCAGTATTTT.

This clone showed up just a few times. The CDR3, as DNA: TGTGCCAGCAGGGTTTGGGGGACGAACACCGGGGAGCTGTTTTTT. Its protein product is CASRVWGTNTGELFF. This chain connects TRBV28 to TRBJ2-2; D may correspond to TRBD1 or TRBD2 (5 bases each). Trimming removed 6 bases at V and 0 bases at J, with 11 bases between. This CDR3 is 15 amino acids long. Germline V gene sequence: CDR1 MDHEN, CDR2 SYDVKM.

There are many counts of this clone. V usage is TRBV28 and J usage is TRBJ2-3, with 13 bases identical to TRBD2. The J segment lost 12 bases and the V segment lost 6 bases, leaving 12 bases of the junction unmatched. The length of the CDR3 is 15 residues. Germline V gives CDR1 MDHEN, CDR2 SYDVKM. This CDR3 is CASRQLAGGPLSQYF. The CDR3 bases are TGTGCCAGCAGGCAACTAGCGGGGGGGCCCCTTAGTCAGTATTTT.

This clone was found many times. The chain has TRBV4-1 and TRBJ2-7; 7 nucleotides align to TRBD2. The CDR3 consists of 15 residues. V lost 1 base, J lost 0 bases, and 3 bases stayed unmatched. From germline, CDR1 is MGHRA and CDR2 YSYEKL. This CDR3 reads CASSQALAYSYEQYF. The CDR3 nucleotides are TGCGCCAGCAGCCAAGCACTAGCGTACTCCTACGAGCAGTACTTC.

The rearrangement uses TRBV3-1 and TRBJ1-2, with a tentative D call TRBD1 (5 bases). V lost 5 bases and J lost 6, with 16 bases in between. The germline gives CDR1 LGHDT, CDR2 YNNKEL (reference sequence). The CDR3 loop spans 14 amino acids. CDR3 DNA: TGTGCCAGCAGCGCGGTGGAGGGGCTTAATGGCTACACCTTC. Encoded protein: CASSAVEGLNGYTF. Full variable domain (remainder filled in from reference TRBV3-1 and TRBJ1-2): DTAVSQTPKYLVTQMGNDKSIKCEQNLGHDTMYWYKQDSKKFLKIMFSYNNKELIINETVPNRFSPKSPDKAHLNLHINSLELGDSAVYFCASSAVEGLNGYTFGSGTRLTVV.

The chain is built from TRBV6-1 and TRBJ1-6, with D tentatively TRBD1 (5 bases). Germline CDR1 and CDR2: MNHNS and SASEGT. V lost 1 base, J lost 11 bases, and 15 bases lay in between. The length of the CDR3 is 15 residues. The CDR3 here is CASSEGSREVTPLHF. CDR3 DNA sequence: TGTGCCAGCAGTGAAGGGTCCAGGGAGGTGACACCCCTCCACTTT.

This clone was observed at least ten times. This chain uses TRBV6-1 with TRBJ2-3; no definite D call. The CDR3 runs 14 residues. Trimming took off 4 bases at V and 1 base at J, with 9 bases between the two ends. Germline CDR1 MNHNS, CDR2 SASEGT. CDR3 nucleotide sequence: TGTGCCAGCAGTGTGGAGCCTCGCACAGATACGCAGTATTTT. As protein: CASSVEPRTDTQYF.

This clone rates as medium-sized. The J gene is TRBJ1-5, the V gene TRBV20-1, with 8 positions matching TRBD1. Germline lookup yields CDR1 DFQATT and CDR2 SNEGSKA (reference sequence). V lost 6 bases, J lost 2 bases, and 9 bases stayed unmatched. The CDR3 loop spans 15 amino acids. The CDR3 DNA sequence: TGCAGTGCCTCCGGGACAGGCGGGGGCAATCAGCCCCAGCATTTT. It specifies CSASGTGGGNQPQHF.

This clone was recorded a few times. The V and J genes are TRBV11-2 and TRBJ2-7, with 9 bases fitting TRBD2. The V and J ends lost 3 bases and 2 bases, in that order; junction bases with no gene match: 11. The CDR3 runs 17 residues. CDR1 and CDR2 (germline): SGHAT, FQNNGV. Here the CDR3 reads CASSFSLAGVEPYEQYF. DNA for the CDR3: TGTGCCAGCAGCTTCTCTTTAGCGGGGGTCGAACCCTACGAGCAGTACTTC. The entire variable domain, with the rest obtained from reference TRBV11-2 and TRBJ2-7, is as follows: EAGVAQSPRYKIIEKRQSVAFWCNPISGHATLYWYQQILGQGPKLLIQFQNNGVVDDSQLPKDRFSAERLKGVDSTLKIQPAKLEDSAVYLCASSFSLAGVEPYEQYFGPGTRLTVT.

V is TRBV5-1 and J is TRBJ1-6, with 8 bases lining up with TRBD1. The CDR3 length is 15 residues. From germline, CDR1 is SGHRS and CDR2 YFSETQ. V lost 4 bases to trimming and J lost 9 bases; unmatched junction nucleotides: 9. The CDR3 bases are TGCGCCAGCAGCGGAACGACAGGGGCAGTTTCACCCCTCCACTTT. Translating it yields CASSGTTGAVSPLHF.

About this clone itself: The junction and the germline gene differ at one end; a read error may be behind it. This chain uses TRBV9 with TRBJ2-7, with D perhaps matching TRBD1 or TRBD2 (5 bases each). The V gene's germline CDR1 is SGDLS and CDR2 YYNGEE. The CDR3 totals 15 residues. The CDR3: CASSPYLGPSSEPYF. The CDR3 DNA follows: TGTGCCAGCAGCCCCTACCTGGGACCGTCCTCCGAGCCGTACTTC.

Judged by abundance, this clone is medium-sized. The V call is TRBV12-3 or TRBV12-4, the J call TRBJ2-2; D may correspond to TRBD1 or TRBD2 (5 bases each). CDR3 size: 15 residues. The V gene lost 5 bases and the J gene lost 5 bases, with 15 bases spanning the gap. CDR3 sequence reads: CASSGTGPRTGELFF. DNA for the CDR3: TGTGCCAGCAGTGGGACCGGACCAAGAACCGGGGAGCTGTTTTTT.